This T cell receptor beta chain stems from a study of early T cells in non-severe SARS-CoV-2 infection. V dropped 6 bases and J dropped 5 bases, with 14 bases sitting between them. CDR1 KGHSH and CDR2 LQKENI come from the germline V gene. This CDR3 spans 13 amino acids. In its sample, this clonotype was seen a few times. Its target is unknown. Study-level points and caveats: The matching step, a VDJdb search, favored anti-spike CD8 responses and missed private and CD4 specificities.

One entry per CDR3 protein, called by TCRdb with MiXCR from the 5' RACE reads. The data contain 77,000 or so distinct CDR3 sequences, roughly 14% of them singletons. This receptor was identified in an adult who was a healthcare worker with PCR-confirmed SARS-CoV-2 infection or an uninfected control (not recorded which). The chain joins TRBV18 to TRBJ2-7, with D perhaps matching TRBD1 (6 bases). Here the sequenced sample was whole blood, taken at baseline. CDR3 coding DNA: TGTGCCAGCTCCCCGGACAGAATCCACGAGCAGTACTTC. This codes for CASSPDRIHEQYF. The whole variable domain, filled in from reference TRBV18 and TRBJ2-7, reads NAGVMQNPRHLVRRRGQEARLRCSPMKGHSHVYWYRQLPEEGLKFMVYLQKENIIDESGMPKERFSAEFPKEGPSILRIQQVVRGDSAAYFCASSPDRIHEQYFGPGTRLTVT.